This T cell receptor beta chain was captured by sequencing in a study of T-cell memory formation after mild COVID-19. TCRdb fed the 5' RACE reads into MiXCR, producing one record per CDR3 protein. The table lists 110,000 to 150,000 distinct CDR3 sequences, around 15% of them singletons. In its sample, this clonotype was seen a few times. This TCR came from an adult woman who had mild COVID-19 (a few samples of this study predate the infection). Cell type and time point are not known. Sequenced material: PBMCs or a T cell subset sorted from them (not recorded which).

The chain's CDR3 is CASSVDGLGQETQYF. In DNA form, the CDR3 reads TGTGCCAGCAGCGTAGACGGCCTAGGTCAAGAGACCCAGTACTTC. J is TRBJ2-5 and V is TRBV9; D gene ambiguous. Germline V gene lookup returns CDR1 SGDLS and CDR2 YYNGEE. This CDR3 comprises 15 residues. V lost 0 bases and J lost 2, with 11 bases in between.